The text below deals with one TCR beta chain. V was trimmed by 11 bases and J by 1 base, leaving 18 bases between them. The V gene's germline CDR1 is MNHNY and CDR2 SVGAGI (reference sequence). This CDR3 spans 15 amino acids. The entry originates in a study of blood T cell repertoires in COVID-19. For the study at large: Sources were T cells, B-cell-depleted T cells, or PBMCs; the material itself was cDNA or gDNA.

Per the original methods: Estimated nucleated cell counts came from reference gene primer amplification. The repertoire was sequenced with immunoSEQ multiplex PCR; TCRdb's copy has only in-frame clones and lacks some. The V and J calls and clone size were taken over from that table, and D and trimming were inferred from the DNA. Among 250,000 to 300,000 clones listed, about 89% were seen once. Input material: peripheral blood. The chain is built from TRBV6-6 and TRBJ2-1; D perhaps matches TRBD2 (8 bases). The sequence was obtained from a woman in her fifties or sixties with acute or convalescent COVID-19. As DNA, the CDR3 is TGTGCCGCCGGGACAGCGGGGGCTTCCTACAATGAGCAGTTCTTC. Translated: CAAGTAGASYNEQFF.